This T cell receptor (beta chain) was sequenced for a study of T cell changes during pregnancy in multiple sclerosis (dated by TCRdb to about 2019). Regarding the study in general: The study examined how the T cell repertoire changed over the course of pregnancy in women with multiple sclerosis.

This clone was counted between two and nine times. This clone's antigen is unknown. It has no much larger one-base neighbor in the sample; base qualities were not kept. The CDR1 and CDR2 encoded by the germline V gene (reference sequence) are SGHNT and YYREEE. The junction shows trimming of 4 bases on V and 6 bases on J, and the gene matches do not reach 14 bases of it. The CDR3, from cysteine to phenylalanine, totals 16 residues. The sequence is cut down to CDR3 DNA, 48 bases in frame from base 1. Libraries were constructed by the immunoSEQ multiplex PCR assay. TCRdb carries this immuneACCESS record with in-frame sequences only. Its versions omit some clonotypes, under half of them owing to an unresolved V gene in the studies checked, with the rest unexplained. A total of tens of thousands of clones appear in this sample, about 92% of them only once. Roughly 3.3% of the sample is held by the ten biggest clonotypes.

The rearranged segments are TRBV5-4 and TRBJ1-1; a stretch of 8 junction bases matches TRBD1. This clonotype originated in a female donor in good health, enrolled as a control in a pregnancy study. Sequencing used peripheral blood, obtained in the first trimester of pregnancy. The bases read TGTGCCAGCAGCCAAGACAGGGGATCAAGAACGGCTGAAGCTTTCTTT. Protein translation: CASSQDRGSRTAEAFF.